Presented here are 29 T cell receptor beta chains from one specimen sequenced in a study of shared clonotypes between healthy human individuals. Profiled with immunoSEQ multiplex PCR; TCRdb holds only in-frame clones, not every one. The repertoire holds roughly 500,000 clones, with more than 75% as singletons. The sequenced material came from PBMCs. These receptors were collected from a woman in her forties in good health. Some clones in this sample may be carry-over from other donors' samples.

The chain carries TRBV7-2 and TRBJ1-1; D is unclear. V was trimmed by 5 bases and J by 0 bases, leaving 7 bases between them. Per the germline V gene, CDR1 is SGHTA and CDR2 is FQGNSA. The CDR3 totals 13 residues. CDR3 amino acids: CASSIRLNTEAFF. The DNA for the CDR3 is TGTGCCAGCAGCATCCGACTGAACACTGAAGCTTTCTTT.

The gene calls are TRBV27 and TRBJ2-3; TRBD1 matches at 9 bases. The CDR3 extends over 16 amino acids. Germline CDR1 MNHEY, CDR2 SMNVEV (reference sequence). Trimming at V came to 5 bases and at J to 2 bases, leaving 8 bases not matched to a gene. CDR3 sequence reads: CASSAGTGSYTDTQYF. The DNA of the CDR3 is TGTGCCAGCAGTGCCGGGACAGGGTCCTACACAGATACGCAGTATTTT.

The rearrangement links TRBV18 to TRBJ2-3, with 7 bases aligning to TRBD2. V lost 2 bases to trimming and J lost 2 bases; unmatched junction nucleotides: 4. CDR1 and CDR2 (germline): KGHSH, LQKENI. There are 15 residues in the CDR3. The CDR3 loop reads CASSPMAGDTDTQYF. The CDR3 region has the DNA TGTGCCAGCTCACCAATGGCGGGGGACACAGATACGCAGTATTTT.

The CDR3 region is CASSRGLAAYNEQFF. The CDR3 DNA sequence: TGCGCCAGCAGCCGAGGACTAGCGGCCTACAATGAGCAGTTCTTC. The chain recombines TRBV4-3 with TRBJ2-1; the match to TRBD2 covers 10 bases. This CDR3 is 15 amino acids long. The V and J ends lost 4 bases and 2 bases, in that order; junction bases with no gene match: 2. The germline CDR1 and CDR2 sequences are LGHNA and YSLEER.

The V and J genes are TRBV28 and TRBJ2-4, with D hard to call. CDR1 is MDHEN and CDR2 is SYDVKM in the germline V gene. This CDR3 is built from 12 residues. V gave up 7 bases and J gave up 9 bases, with 13 bases separating them. The CDR3 coding sequence is TGTGCCAGCACCAGTCGGACGTTCATTCAGTACTTC. Its translation: CASTSRTFIQYF. Full variable domain (missing parts from reference TRBV28 and TRBJ2-4): DVKVTQSSRYLVKRTGEKVFLECVQDMDHENMFWYRQDPGLGLRLIYFSYDVKMKEKGDIPEGYSVSREKKERFSLILESASTNQTSMYLCASTSRTFIQYFGAGTRLSVL.

The chain employs TRBV11-1 and TRBJ2-6; no clear D. The ends were cut back, 1 base at V and 1 base at J, with 2 bases in the middle. CDR1 SGHAT and CDR2 FQDESV come from the germline V gene (reference sequence). This CDR3 is 14 amino acids long. Written as DNA, the CDR3 is TGTGCCAGCAGCTTAGAGTCTGGGGCCAACGTCCTGACTTTC. It yields the protein CASSLESGANVLTF.

Comment on this clone: With only one base between it and a far larger clone, this is likely a read error. The sample carries other DNA sequences with the same CDR3. CDR3 residues: CASTDVPGETQYF. The CDR3 DNA is TGTGCCAGTACCGATGTCCCAGGGGAGACCCAGTACTTC. The genes are TRBV19 and TRBJ2-5, with a tentative D call TRBD1 (5 bases). The CDR3 length is 13 residues. The germline V gene encodes CDR1 LNHDA and CDR2 SQIVND (reference sequence). V lost 7 bases to trimming and J lost 5 bases, with 14 bases between them.

V gene TRBV25-1 combines with J gene TRBJ2-5; D is perhaps TRBD1 (5 bases). Trimming took 9 bases from V and 5 from J, leaving 19 bases between them. Germline lookup yields CDR1 MGHDK and CDR2 SYGVNS. This CDR3 comprises 14 residues. The CDR3 bases are TGTGCCAGGCGTCGGTCCAGGGTGCAGGAGACCCAGTACTTC. This codes for CARRRSRVQETQYF.

The V gene is TRBV11-2, the J gene TRBJ1-3; D remains unclear. Germline-derived CDR1 and CDR2 are SGHAT and FQNNGV. Trimming pared 0 bases from V and 0 bases from J, leaving 6 bases between. The CDR3 sequence is 15 residues long. The CDR3 sequence: CASSLDGGSGNTIYF. For the CDR3, the DNA is TGTGCCAGCAGCTTAGACGGCGGCTCTGGAAACACCATATATTTT.

The CDR3 sequence is CASSRGQVYEQYF. Written as DNA, the CDR3 is TGTGCCAGCAGCCGGGGGCAGGTCTACGAGCAGTACTTC. This chain connects TRBV28 to TRBJ2-7; D could derive from TRBD1 or TRBD2 (6 bases each). The CDR3 runs 13 residues. Germline CDR1 and CDR2: MDHEN and SYDVKM. V gave up 6 bases and J gave up 3 bases, with 12 bases separating them. Drawing the rest from reference TRBV28 and TRBJ2-7, the complete variable domain is DVKVTQSSRYLVKRTGEKVFLECVQDMDHENMFWYRQDPGLGLRLIYFSYDVKMKEKGDIPEGYSVSREKKERFSLILESASTNQTSMYLCASSRGQVYEQYFGPGTRLTVT.

J is TRBJ2-7 and V is TRBV23-1; perhaps TRBD1 as D (5 bases). TRBV23-1 is classed as an ORF, of uncertain function. The length of the CDR3 is 14 residues. V was pared by 1 base and J by 5 bases, with 12 bases between. The CDR3 loop is CASSQYKGLNEQYF. The CDR3 nucleotides are TGCGCCAGCAGTCAATACAAGGGGTTAAACGAGCAGTACTTC.

This clone was counted only a few times. The chain couples TRBV5-4 to TRBJ1-1, with no clear D. Germline CDR1 and CDR2: SGHNT and YYREEE (reference sequence). V shed 3 bases and J shed 4 bases, with 13 bases lying between them. The CDR3 is made up of 14 amino acids. The CDR3 protein is CASSSTTHGTEAFF. CDR3 coding DNA: TGTGCCAGCAGCTCAACGACACACGGCACTGAAGCTTTCTTT. The full variable domain, with the rest looked up from reference TRBV5-4 and TRBJ1-1, is ETGVTQSPTHLIKTRGQQVTLRCSSQSGHNTVSWYQQALGQGPQFIFQYYREEENGRGNFPPRFSGLQFPNYSSELNVNALELDDSALYLCASSSTTHGTEAFFGQGTRLTVV.

This clone was seen just once. The chain couples TRBV27 to TRBJ1-2, with unresolved D. The CDR3 has 13 residues. Germline CDR1 MNHEY, CDR2 SMNVEV (reference sequence). Trimming cost V 2 bases and J 2 bases, with 6 bases left between them. The CDR3 DNA sequence: TGTGCCAGCAGTTTAACCTACAACTATGGCTACACCTTC. It codes for CASSLTYNYGYTF.

The CDR3, as DNA: TGCAGTGTGCCGGCCTACAATGAGCAGTTCTTC. Its protein is CSVPAYNEQFF. This chain uses TRBV20-1 with TRBJ2-1, with D unresolved. The CDR3 is made up of 11 amino acids. The V gene's germline CDR1 is DFQATT and CDR2 SNEGSKA (reference sequence). The V gene lost 7 bases and the J gene lost 2 bases, with 6 bases spanning the gap.

The chain carries TRBV7-3 and TRBJ2-5; D might be TRBD2 (6 bases). V dropped 5 bases and J dropped 2 bases, with 15 bases sitting between them. Looked up from germline, CDR1 is SGHTA and CDR2 is FQGTGA. This CDR3 comprises 15 residues. The CDR3 here is CASSPRGTGQETQYF. In DNA, the CDR3 is TGTGCCAGCAGCCCCCGGGGGACGGGGCAAGAGACCCAGTACTTC.

This clone appeared a few times. This chain joins TRBV11-1 and TRBJ2-2; 14 nucleotides line up with TRBD2. This CDR3 comprises 15 residues. J lost 6 bases, V lost 5 bases, and 2 bases had no gene match. CDR1 and CDR2 (germline): SGHAT, FQDESV (reference sequence). The CDR3 here is CASSQGLAGAGELFF. The CDR3 DNA sequence: TGTGCCAGCAGCCAGGGACTAGCGGGAGCCGGGGAGCTGTTTTTT.

This chain links TRBV10-3 with TRBJ2-1, with 9 bases matching TRBD2. This CDR3 spans 12 amino acids. The V gene's germline CDR1 is ENHRY and CDR2 SYGVKD. V lost 8 bases, J lost 7 bases, and 3 bases stayed unmatched. CDR3 residues: CAIGGRGNEQFF. The CDR3 DNA is TGTGCCATCGGCGGGAGGGGGAATGAGCAGTTCTTC.

This clone showed up just a few times. V is TRBV29-1 and J is TRBJ2-5; D unresolved. The V and J ends lost 6 bases and 1 base respectively, with 12 bases between them. CDR1 and CDR2 from the germline V gene are SQVTM and ANQGSEA. The CDR3 sequence is 13 residues long. The CDR3 protein is CSVPLAGQETQYF. The CDR3 nucleotides are TGCAGCGTGCCCCTCGCAGGCCAAGAGACCCAGTACTTC.

In its sample, this clone was seen a few times. The chain carries TRBV7-9 and TRBJ2-6, with D possibly TRBD2 on 6 matching bases. Trimming pared 7 bases from V and 4 bases from J, leaving 14 bases between. CDR1 is SEHNR, CDR2 FQNEAQ, per germline (reference sequence). The CDR3 is 15 residues long. The CDR3 DNA follows: TGTGCCAGCACCGGCGGCGGGGCCGGGGCCAACGTCCTGACTTTC. Translation gives CASTGGGAGANVLTF.

J is TRBJ1-3 and V is TRBV29-1; D is undetermined. Deletions cut 4 bases from V and 0 bases from J, with 7 bases between. Germline V lookup: CDR1 SQVTM, CDR2 ANQGSEA. This CDR3 region has 13 residues. DNA of the CDR3: TGCAGCGTTGGTAGCGTCTCTGGAAACACCATATATTTT. Its translation is CSVGSVSGNTIYF.

This clone was detected once. The J gene is TRBJ2-7, the V gene TRBV28; possibly TRBD1 for D (6 bases). Trimming shortened V by 6 bases and J by 3 bases, and 18 bases separated the two germline ends. The CDR3 consists of 15 residues. CDR1 and CDR2 (germline): MDHEN, SYDVKM. The CDR3 is CASRTSGTSNYEQYF. The CDR3 nucleotides are TGTGCCAGCAGGACGTCCGGGACAAGTAACTACGAGCAGTACTTC.

The chain joins TRBV27 to TRBJ2-1; 11 nucleotides line up with TRBD2. The CDR3 totals 16 residues. J was trimmed by 14 bases and V by 3 bases; bases with no gene match: 15. Germline lookup yields CDR1 MNHEY and CDR2 SMNVEV (reference sequence). CDR3 coding DNA: TGTGCCAGCAGTTTTGGCCTGACGCTAGCGGGAGGATTAAAGTTCTTC. Translation: CASSFGLTLAGGLKFF.

V and J are TRBV2 and TRBJ2-1; D not resolved. CDR3 size: 15 residues. Germline V lookup: CDR1 SNHLY, CDR2 FYNNEI. Between the trimmed V and J ends, which lost 5 bases and 0 bases, there was a span of 11 bases. CDR3 region: CASSRDLSSYNEQFF. CDR3 sequence (DNA): TGTGCCAGCAGTCGTGACCTGAGCTCCTACAATGAGCAGTTCTTC.

The chain couples TRBV4-2 to TRBJ1-4; no definite D call. The V and J ends lost 0 bases and 1 base respectively, with 12 bases between them. CDR1 and CDR2 (germline): LGHNA, YNFKEQ. This CDR3 has 17 residues. The CDR3 DNA sequence: TGTGCCAGCAGCCAAGATGGGCAGGCCATAACTAATGAAAAACTGTTTTTT. It encodes CASSQDGQAITNEKLFF.

For this clone: Within the sample, other DNA sequences also encode this same CDR3. This chain uses TRBV27 with TRBJ2-7, with D possibly being TRBD1 (6 bases). The germline CDR1 and CDR2 sequences are MNHEY and SMNVEV (reference sequence). The length of the CDR3 is 12 residues. V was cut by 5 bases and J by 4 bases, with 9 bases left in between. The CDR3 sequence is CASSPQGYEQYF. DNA for the CDR3: TGTGCCAGCAGTCCCCAGGGGTACGAGCAGTACTTC.

Notes on this clone: The sample holds other DNA sequences that translate to the same CDR3. The V call is TRBV9, the J call TRBJ2-3; D unresolved. The CDR3 is 12 residues long. Germline CDR1 reads SGDLS; CDR2 reads YYNGEE. Trimming stripped 0 bases from V and 2 bases from J, with 1 base between. CDR3 sequence: CASSVDTDTQYF. CDR3 coding DNA: TGTGCCAGCAGCGTAGACACAGATACGCAGTATTTT.

V is TRBV30 and J is TRBJ2-3, with D maybe TRBD2 (6 bases). Looked up from germline, CDR1 is GTSNPN and CDR2 is SVGIG (reference sequence). The CDR3 consists of 15 residues. V shed 5 bases and J shed 5 bases, with 20 bases lying between them. This CDR3 is CAWWRTTQVLDTQYF. CDR3 nucleotide sequence: TGTGCCTGGTGGCGGACTACCCAGGTGTTAGATACGCAGTATTTT.

This clone has more than one count but fewer than ten. The chain carries TRBV4-2 and TRBJ1-3; TRBD1 is a possible D gene (6 bases). This CDR3 has 17 amino acids. The V and J ends lost 0 bases and 5 bases respectively, with 17 bases between them. CDR1 LGHNA and CDR2 YNFKEQ come from the germline V gene. The CDR3 DNA follows: TGTGCCAGCAGCCAAGATACGGCCAGGGGCTGGAGAAACACCATATATTTT. Translated, it gives CASSQDTARGWRNTIYF.

This chain joins TRBV5-1 and TRBJ2-1; D possibly corresponds to TRBD2 (6 bases). Germline CDR1 SGHRS, CDR2 YFSETQ. The CDR3 has 16 residues. V shed 1 base and J shed 0 bases, with 11 bases lying between them. The DNA of the CDR3 is TGCGCCAGCAGCTTGTACGCGGGATCCTCCTACAATGAGCAGTTCTTC. Protein sequence: CASSLYAGSSYNEQFF.